Listed here are 14 T cell receptor beta chains from one sample, sequenced in a study of CD8 T cells in Susac syndrome. Random hexamers served to reverse transcribe roughly 0.5 to 1 ug RNA. TCRdb independently ran MiXCR on the immunoSEQ multiplex PCR reads; one entry per CDR3 protein. The repertoire holds roughly 150,000 distinct CDR3 sequences, 95% seen once, with 0.16% in the top ten. The sample comprised CD4+ T cells from PBMCs. Receptors were obtained from a human donor with Susac syndrome.

The rearrangement links TRBV20-1 to TRBJ1-1; D remains ambiguous. V was shortened by 6 bases and J by 6 bases, with 17 bases between the two germline ends. CDR3 length: 13 amino acids. CDR1 DFQATT and CDR2 SNEGSKA come from the germline V gene (reference sequence). The CDR3 spells CSAPPGLDAEAFF. The CDR3 DNA follows: TGCAGTGCCCCCCCCGGGCTGGATGCTGAAGCTTTCTTT.

The rearrangement uses TRBV7-9 and TRBJ1-6, with 7 nucleotides matching TRBD1. The CDR3 is made up of 14 amino acids. The trim removed 4 bases at V and 13 bases at J, leaving 10 bases unmatched. Germline lookup yields CDR1 SEHNR and CDR2 FQNEAQ (reference sequence). CDR3 DNA sequence: TGTGCCAGCAGCTACGGGACAGAGGGTACGCCCCTCCACTTT. It specifies CASSYGTEGTPLHF.

The gene calls are TRBV27 and TRBJ2-3, with 11 bases identical to TRBD2. The CDR3 has 17 amino acids. J gave up 2 bases and V 4 bases, and 8 bases lay outside the gene matches. The germline V gene has CDR1 MNHEY and CDR2 SMNVEV (reference sequence). DNA for the CDR3: TGTGCCAGCAGTTCGTCTTCTAGCGGGGGGTCCACAGATACGCAGTATTTT. Encoded protein: CASSSSSSGGSTDTQYF.

The chain has TRBV29-1 and TRBJ2-7, with 7 nucleotides matching TRBD1. Trimming took 2 bases from V and 4 from J; bases not matched to a gene: 17. This CDR3 has 17 amino acids. Per the germline V gene, CDR1 is SQVTM and CDR2 is ANQGSEA. This CDR3 reads CSVELNGRGGAGYEQYF. The DNA for the CDR3 is TGCAGCGTTGAATTGAATGGTAGAGGGGGCGCAGGATACGAGCAGTACTTC.

Concerning this clonotype: At one end the junction does not follow the germline gene, possibly because of a read error. V is TRBV4-2 and J is TRBJ2-1; D gene unclear. From germline, CDR1 is LGHNA and CDR2 YNFKEQ. This CDR3 is 13 amino acids long. The CDR3: CASSQDQTDKQGF. In nucleotides, the CDR3 is TGTGCCAGCAGCCAAGACCAAACCGACAAGCAAGGTTTC.

This clonotype appeared a single time. The genes are TRBV7-7 and TRBJ1-2; D gene ambiguous. CDR1 and CDR2 from the germline V gene are SSHAT and FNYEAQ (reference sequence). V was pared by 3 bases and J by 4 bases, with 9 bases between. The CDR3 extends over 13 amino acids. The CDR3 coding sequence is TGTGCCAGCAGCTTTACCACAAGCTATGGCTACACCTTC. Translated: CASSFTTSYGYTF.

This chain uses TRBV5-8 with TRBJ1-1, with a tentative D call TRBD1 (5 bases). The CDR3 totals 12 residues. V dropped 3 bases and J dropped 11 bases, with 14 bases sitting between them. The germline gives CDR1 SGHTS, CDR2 YDEGEE. This CDR3 reads CASSSPAGRAFF. CDR3 in DNA: TGTGCCAGCAGCTCCCCCGCGGGGCGGGCTTTCTTT.

Only one count was recorded for this clonotype. The gene calls are TRBV7-8 and TRBJ2-1; TRBD1 matches 9 bases. V lost 3 bases and J lost 6; bases outside the gene matches: 6. CDR3 length: 15 residues. Germline assignment: CDR1 SGHVS and CDR2 FQNEAQ. Here the CDR3 reads CASSLGQGRGNEQFF. CDR3 coding DNA: TGTGCCAGCAGCTTGGGACAGGGTAGGGGCAATGAGCAGTTCTTC.

The chain links TRBV19 to TRBJ2-7; TRBD1 agrees at 9 bases. With V trimmed by 6 bases and J by 9 bases, 9 bases remained unmatched. The CDR3 spans 13 residues. From germline, CDR1 is LNHDA and CDR2 SQIVND (reference sequence). Written as DNA, the CDR3 is TGTGCCAGTAGCCTTCGGGACAGGGAGGGGCAGTACTTC. This encodes CASSLRDREGQYF.

The chain recombines TRBV5-4 with TRBJ2-2; D possibly corresponds to TRBD2 (5 bases). This CDR3 is 14 amino acids long. From germline, CDR1 is SGHNT and CDR2 YYREEE (reference sequence). The ends were cut back, 2 bases at V and 3 bases at J, with 8 bases in the middle. In DNA, the CDR3 is TGTGCCAGCAGCTTCCCCGGGGACACCGGGGAGCTGTTTTTT. It yields the protein CASSFPGDTGELFF. Supplemented by reference TRBV5-4 and TRBJ2-2, the full variable domain reads ETGVTQSPTHLIKTRGQQVTLRCSSQSGHNTVSWYQQALGQGPQFIFQYYREEENGRGNFPPRFSGLQFPNYSSELNVNALELDDSALYLCASSFPGDTGELFFGEGSRLTVL.

This clonotype occurred once. The gene calls are TRBV20-1 and TRBJ2-7, with a possible D match to TRBD1 (5 bases). The germline V gene encodes CDR1 DFQATT and CDR2 SNEGSKA (reference sequence). V lost 3 bases to trimming and J lost 3 bases, with 15 bases between them. This CDR3 is built from 14 residues. The CDR3 protein is CSASHPGKYYEQYF. Written as DNA, the CDR3 is TGCAGTGCTAGTCATCCAGGGAAATACTACGAGCAGTACTTC.

This chain uses TRBV11-2 with TRBJ2-7; 10 positions agree with TRBD1. V shed 4 bases, J shed 4 bases, and the junction held 10 bases outside the gene matches. The CDR3 has 16 amino acids. Germline CDR1 reads SGHAT; CDR2 reads FQNNGV. Here the CDR3 reads CASSSYPGTGVYEQYF. Written as DNA, the CDR3 is TGTGCCAGCAGCTCTTACCCCGGGACAGGGGTATACGAGCAGTACTTC.

This chain joins TRBV20-1 and TRBJ2-1, with 8 bases identical to TRBD2. Germline CDR1 is DFQATT and CDR2 is SNEGSKA (reference sequence). This CDR3 spans 15 amino acids. The V gene end was trimmed by 0 bases and the J gene end by 6 bases; junction bases not matched to a gene: 7. Here the CDR3 reads CSARDVRGGGNEQFF. CDR3 nucleotide sequence: TGCAGTGCTAGAGATGTACGGGGGGGTGGCAATGAGCAGTTCTTC.

In this sample, this clonotype turned up once. The V gene is TRBV7-9, the J gene TRBJ1-1; D possibly corresponds to TRBD1 (6 bases). CDR3 length: 13 amino acids. Germline V gives CDR1 SEHNR, CDR2 FQNEAQ (reference sequence). V dropped 8 bases and J dropped 2 bases, with 12 bases sitting between them. The CDR3 DNA is TGTGCCAGCGGGAACAGGGATAACACTGAAGCTTTCTTT. As protein: CASGNRDNTEAFF.